This entry lists 30 T cell receptor beta chains sequenced from one sample in a study of blood T cell repertoires in COVID-19. Using immunoSEQ multiplex PCR, the repertoire was profiled, and TCRdb retains in-frame clones only, with some absent. The sample comprises a few hundred thousand clones, about 83% of which are singletons, and under 2% rests with the top ten. Sequenced: peripheral blood. Receptor source: a woman between 45 and 60 years old with acute or convalescent COVID-19.

J is TRBJ1-4 and V is TRBV28; 7 bases map to TRBD1. V shed 5 bases, J shed 8 bases, and the junction held 11 bases outside the gene matches. The CDR3 is 15 amino acids. The germline V gene encodes CDR1 MDHEN and CDR2 SYDVKM. The CDR3 nucleotides read TGTGCCAGCAGTCTCCCGACAGGGCTTCCGGAAAAACTGTTTTTT. Translating it yields CASSLPTGLPEKLFF.

The J gene is TRBJ2-2, the V gene TRBV29-1; the D gene is possibly TRBD1 (6 bases). This CDR3 has 15 residues. Germline CDR1 and CDR2: SQVTM and ANQGSEA. The germline V and J ends were trimmed by 2 bases and 2 bases, with 12 bases remaining between them. This chain's CDR3 is CSVEQLQGNTGELFF. For the CDR3, the DNA is TGCAGCGTTGAACAGCTACAGGGTAACACCGGGGAGCTGTTTTTT.

V is TRBV7-9 and J is TRBJ2-1; D may be TRBD2 (5 bases). With 5 bases removed from V and 4 bases from J, the gap between germline ends came to 21 bases. CDR1 SEHNR and CDR2 FQNEAQ come from the germline V gene (reference sequence). There are 17 residues in the CDR3. The CDR3 sequence is CASSPHLETGKYNEQFF. In DNA, the CDR3 is TGTGCCAGCAGCCCCCACCTAGAAACCGGGAAGTACAATGAGCAGTTCTTC.

Details on this clone: Other nucleotide sequences from this sample produce the same CDR3. The gene calls are TRBV28 and TRBJ2-7, with D perhaps TRBD1 (5 bases). Trimming stripped 2 bases from V and 3 bases from J, with 5 bases between. The CDR3 has 12 residues. Germline V gene sequence: CDR1 MDHEN, CDR2 SYDVKM. The CDR3 is CASSLQGYEQYF. The CDR3 DNA reads TGTGCCAGCAGTTTACAGGGCTACGAGCAGTACTTC.

The chain is built from TRBV19 and TRBJ1-5; D perhaps matches TRBD1 (5 bases). Germline CDR1 and CDR2: LNHDA and SQIVND (reference sequence). This CDR3 has 13 amino acids. Trimming pared 7 bases from V and 5 bases from J, leaving 12 bases between. The CDR3 DNA follows: TGTGCCAGTAATGGGCAGGGATATCAGCCCCAGCATTTT. This gives the protein CASNGQGYQPQHF.

The V gene is TRBV5-1, the J gene TRBJ2-1, with 11 nucleotides matching TRBD2. The CDR3 runs to 16 residues. After removal of 0 bases from V and 4 bases from J, the junction contained 3 bases not matched to a gene. Germline CDR1 SGHRS, CDR2 YFSETQ. Written as DNA, the CDR3 is TGCGCCAGCAGCTTGGAGATAGCGGGAGGGTACAATGAGCAGTTCTTC. It yields the protein CASSLEIAGGYNEQFF.

The rearrangement uses TRBV28 and TRBJ1-3; the D is unclear. This CDR3 comprises 14 residues. V lost 4 bases and J lost 1, with 8 bases in between. Per germline, CDR1 MDHEN and CDR2 SYDVKM. CDR3 region: CASSSAGSGNTIYF. DNA for the CDR3: TGTGCCAGCAGTTCTGCGGGTTCTGGAAACACCATATATTTT.

The rearrangement uses TRBV4-1 and TRBJ2-7; D ambiguous. The CDR3 runs to 12 residues. V lost 5 bases and J lost 3, with 8 bases in between. Germline V gene data show CDR1 as MGHRA and CDR2 as YSYEKL. CDR3 region: CASSERGYEQYF. The CDR3 DNA reads as TGCGCCAGCAGCGAACGAGGCTACGAGCAGTACTTC.

The rearrangement links TRBV6-5 to TRBJ1-4; D may be TRBD1 (5 bases). The CDR3 length is 15 residues. Germline lookup yields CDR1 MNHEY and CDR2 SVGAGI. Trimming shortened V by 3 bases and J by 7 bases, and 15 bases separated the two germline ends. The CDR3 is CASSYRQGRSEKLFF. CDR3 nucleotide sequence: TGTGCCAGCAGTTATCGGCAGGGAAGGAGTGAAAAACTGTTTTTT.

This chain uses TRBV19 with TRBJ2-3, with D perhaps matching TRBD2 (6 bases). Germline V CDR1 and CDR2: LNHDA, SQIVND (reference sequence). There are 14 residues in the CDR3. V lost 3 bases to trimming and J lost 0 bases, with 7 bases between them. For the CDR3, the DNA is TGTGCCAGTAGTATGACTAGAAGCACAGATACGCAGTATTTT. Protein product: CASSMTRSTDTQYF. The variable domain in full, with the rest retrieved from reference TRBV19 and TRBJ2-3, is DGGITQSPKYLFRKEGQNVTLSCEQNLNHDAMYWYRQDPGQGLRLIYYSQIVNDFQKGDIAEGYSVSREKKESFPLTVTSAQKNPTAFYLCASSMTRSTDTQYFGPGTRLTVL.

The chain links TRBV3-1 (or the pseudogene TRBV3-2) to TRBJ2-5; 8 bases map to TRBD2. V trimming: 4 bases; J trimming: 5 bases; junction bases outside the gene matches: 6. CDR3 length: 14 amino acids. CDR1 is LGHDT, CDR2 YNNKEL, per germline (reference sequence). CDR3 nucleotides: TGTGCCAGCAGCCCAGCGGGAGAGGCGGAGACCCAGTACTTC. As protein: CASSPAGEAETQYF.

The rearrangement links TRBV2 to TRBJ2-6; D call uncertain. This CDR3 has 14 residues. V was trimmed by 6 bases and J by 0 bases, leaving 6 bases between them. In germline, CDR1 is SNHLY, CDR2 FYNNEI. The CDR3 DNA is TGTGCCAGCAGCTTTAACTCTGGGGCCAACGTCCTGACTTTC. Translated: CASSFNSGANVLTF.

The chain has TRBV5-1 and TRBJ2-7; the D is unclear. V was cut by 0 bases and J by 7 bases, with 17 bases left in between. Germline-derived CDR1 and CDR2 are SGHRS and YFSETQ. The CDR3 sequence is 15 residues long. CDR3 sequence (DNA): TGCGCCAGCAGCTTGGTGTCATCTCAAGCTCGGGAGCAGTACTTC. Residues: CASSLVSSQAREQYF.

V gene TRBV7-9 combines with J gene TRBJ1-1; TRBD1 agrees at 8 bases. J gave up 6 bases and V 6 bases, and 9 bases lay outside the gene matches. Germline CDR1 SEHNR, CDR2 FQNEAQ (reference sequence). The CDR3 consists of 14 residues. CDR3 sequence (DNA): TGTGCCAGCAGAGGCACAGGGGGGAGCGCTGAAGCTTTCTTT. Translation: CASRGTGGSAEAFF.

About this clone itself: The sample holds other DNA sequences that translate to the same CDR3. The chain uses TRBV5-1 and TRBJ2-1, with TRBD2 identical over 8 bases. V lost 4 bases and J lost 1; bases outside the gene matches: 4. The CDR3 extends over 15 amino acids. Germline lookup yields CDR1 SGHRS and CDR2 YFSETQ. This CDR3 is CASSGLAGSYNEQFF. CDR3 in DNA: TGCGCCAGCAGCGGATTAGCGGGATCCTACAATGAGCAGTTCTTC.

The V gene is TRBV15, the J gene TRBJ1-2; D is possibly TRBD1 (6 bases). CDR3 length: 18 amino acids. The germline V and J ends were trimmed by 3 bases and 1 base, with 21 bases remaining between them. Germline V CDR1 and CDR2: LNHNV, YYDKDF (reference sequence). CDR3 region: CATSSPRPGQGDNYGYTF. The CDR3 region has the DNA TGTGCCACCAGCAGCCCCAGACCGGGACAAGGGGATAACTATGGCTACACCTTC.

The chain couples TRBV5-1 to TRBJ1-3; D not resolved. Per the germline V gene, CDR1 is SGHRS and CDR2 is YFSETQ. Trimming removed 2 bases at V and 7 bases at J, with 13 bases between. The CDR3 has 14 amino acids. The CDR3 loop reads CASSLSTLGNTIYF. The CDR3 DNA follows: TGCGCCAGCAGCTTATCCACCCTCGGGAACACCATATATTTT.

This clone has only a few counts. This sequence joins TRBV7-3 and TRBJ2-7; TRBD2 matches 14 bases. CDR3 length equals 17 residues. With V trimmed by 2 bases and J by 0 bases, 3 bases remained unmatched. Germline values: CDR1 SGHTA, CDR2 FQGTGA. Written as DNA, the CDR3 is TGTGCCAGCAGCTTAGGGACTAGCGGGAGTGGCTCCTACGAGCAGTACTTC. Protein: CASSLGTSGSGSYEQYF. The full variable domain, rest sourced from reference TRBV7-3 and TRBJ2-7, is GAGVSQTPSNKVTEKGKYVELRCDPISGHTALYWYRQSLGQGPEFLIYFQGTGAADDSGLPNDRFFAVRPEGSVSTLKIQRTERGDSAVYLCASSLGTSGSGSYEQYFGPGTRLTVT.

This clone appeared a few times. This chain uses TRBV7-3 with TRBJ1-1, with D tentatively TRBD1 (5 bases). V was shortened by 0 bases and J by 1 base, with 12 bases between the two germline ends. The CDR3 has 16 residues. CDR1 and CDR2 from the germline V gene are SGHTA and FQGTGA. As DNA, the CDR3 is TGTGCCAGCAGCTTAACAGTGGGGCTGGGGAACACTGAAGCTTTCTTT. Its translation is CASSLTVGLGNTEAFF.

This clone was counted once. This chain joins TRBV9 and TRBJ2-2, with D unresolved. The CDR3 is 11 amino acids. Trimming took 0 bases from V and 8 from J, leaving 2 bases between them. Germline CDR1 reads SGDLS; CDR2 reads YYNGEE. Here the CDR3 DNA reads TGTGCCAGCAGCGTAGCTGGGGAGCTGTTTTTT. Translation: CASSVAGELFF.

This clone was observed a handful of times. The V gene is TRBV2, the J gene TRBJ1-6, with D perhaps matching TRBD1 (5 bases). The CDR3 covers 13 residues. CDR1 is SNHLY, CDR2 FYNNEI, per germline. Trimming left V 2 bases short and J 13 bases short, with 12 bases between. CDR3 protein: CASSETLGTPLHF. For the CDR3, the DNA is TGTGCCAGCAGTGAAACACTAGGGACTCCCCTCCACTTT.

The chain joins TRBV4-1 to TRBJ2-3; 8 nucleotides align to TRBD2. The CDR3 is made up of 15 amino acids. V shed 3 bases and J 4 bases; nucleotides not matched to a gene: 6. In germline, CDR1 is MGHRA, CDR2 YSYEKL. The CDR3 DNA follows: TGCGCCAGCAGCCAGACTAGCGCCCGGGCAGATACGCAGTATTTT. This gives the protein CASSQTSARADTQYF.

This sequence joins TRBV9 and TRBJ2-7, with D maybe TRBD2 (6 bases). The CDR3 is made up of 15 amino acids. The germline V and J ends were trimmed by 0 bases and 3 bases, with 13 bases remaining between them. Per germline, CDR1 SGDLS and CDR2 YYNGEE. The CDR3 coding sequence is TGTGCCAGCAGCGTAGTCCAGCGGGTAAGCTACGAGCAGTACTTC. Translation gives CASSVVQRVSYEQYF.

The chain links TRBV18 to TRBJ1-2; D is undetermined. This CDR3 spans 14 amino acids. V lost 1 base and J lost 2, with 8 bases in between. Looked up from germline, CDR1 is KGHSH and CDR2 is LQKENI. Here the CDR3 DNA reads TGTGCCAGCTCACCACAATCACAGAACTATGGCTACACCTTC. Its protein is CASSPQSQNYGYTF.

J is TRBJ1-5 and V is TRBV7-2, with D perhaps matching TRBD1 (6 bases). V lost 5 bases and J lost 5, with 10 bases in between. In germline, CDR1 is SGHTA, CDR2 FQGNSA. There are 13 residues in the CDR3. The CDR3 DNA follows: TGTGCCAGCAGCCCGACAGGAGATCAGCCCCAGCATTTT. This codes for CASSPTGDQPQHF.

The chain carries TRBV25-1 and TRBJ2-5, with TRBD2 as a possible D gene (6 bases). CDR1 MGHDK and CDR2 SYGVNS come from the germline V gene. The CDR3 consists of 15 residues. The V and J ends lost 5 bases and 2 bases respectively, with 15 bases between them. The CDR3 region has the DNA TGTGCCAGCAGTCGTATTAGCGGTACGCAAGAGACCCAGTACTTC. Translating gives CASSRISGTQETQYF.

To note about this clone: The sample has other DNA sequences that encode this CDR3 too. The chain links TRBV18 to TRBJ1-1; D possibly corresponds to TRBD1 (5 bases). Trimming left V 3 bases short and J 4 bases short, with 9 bases between. There are 13 residues in the CDR3. Per germline, CDR1 KGHSH and CDR2 LQKENI. This CDR3 is CASSPAGGTEAFF. CDR3 coding DNA: TGTGCCAGCTCACCGGCGGGGGGCACTGAAGCTTTCTTT.

V is TRBV6-4 and J is TRBJ1-2, with D maybe TRBD1 (5 bases). Germline V gives CDR1 MRHNA, CDR2 SNTAGT. Trimming stripped 2 bases from V and 7 bases from J, with 8 bases between. The CDR3 is made up of 12 amino acids. CDR3 nucleotides: TGTGCCAGCAGTGACCAGGGAGGTGGCTACACCTTC. Amino acids: CASSDQGGGYTF.

As concerns this clone: The same CDR3 arises from other DNA sequences in this sample as well. The J gene is TRBJ2-7, the V gene TRBV11-2, with TRBD2 identical over 7 bases. Unmatched junction bases numbered 2, after V lost 1 base and J lost 2 bases. The CDR3 contains 14 residues. CDR1 SGHAT and CDR2 FQNNGV come from the germline V gene. The CDR3 DNA is TGTGCCAGCAGCTTAGGACTAGCAACCTACGAGCAGTACTTC. Residues: CASSLGLATYEQYF.

The chain uses TRBV5-1 and TRBJ1-4; TRBD1 agrees at 7 bases. Trimming at V came to 4 bases and at J to 3 bases, leaving 6 bases not matched to a gene. There are 15 residues in the CDR3. Germline V gene sequence: CDR1 SGHRS, CDR2 YFSETQ. CDR3 protein: CASSIGTVANEKLFF. The CDR3 DNA follows: TGCGCCAGCAGCATCGGGACAGTGGCTAATGAAAAACTGTTTTTT.